Following are 12 T cell receptor beta chains from one sample sequenced in a study of beta chain features in type 1 diabetes. Reverse transcribing all isolated RNA meant expressed TCRB transcripts were sequenced. The protocol was immunoSEQ multiplex PCR, while the TCRdb copy is restricted to in-frame clones and leaves out a portion. The data show some 290,000 clones, around 24% seen once. Findings of the study overall: Among all four CD4+ subsets, Type 1 diabetes patients had TCRB CDR3s that were moderately but significantly shorter.

Antigen specificity for these receptors is unknown. Material for sequencing was naive CD4+ T cells from blood. These TCRs come from a woman between 25 and 40 years old with type 1 diabetes.

The chain is built from TRBV29-1 and TRBJ1-1; D not resolved. The CDR3 length is 13 residues. CDR1 and CDR2 from the germline V gene are SQVTM and ANQGSEA. V was clipped by 3 bases and J by 2 bases, with 10 bases between them. CDR3 in amino acids: CSVDQTANTEAFF. CDR3 in DNA: TGCAGCGTTGATCAAACAGCCAACACTGAAGCTTTCTTT.

This clone showed up just a few times. The chain links TRBV7-9 to TRBJ1-1; D is undetermined. This CDR3 contains 13 residues. The V and J ends lost 11 bases and 1 base respectively, with 14 bases between them. Germline V gene sequence: CDR1 SEHNR, CDR2 FQNEAQ (reference sequence). CDR3 sequence (DNA): TGTGCCGTGCAGAACGTTGCGAACACTGAAGCTTTCTTT. It is translated as CAVQNVANTEAFF.

CDR3 protein: CASSPKGLAGDEQYF. The CDR3 DNA is TGTGCCAGCTCTCCTAAGGGACTAGCGGGAGACGAGCAGTACTTC. The V and J genes are TRBV18 and TRBJ2-7; 14 nucleotides agree with TRBD2. This CDR3 spans 15 amino acids. Germline CDR1 KGHSH, CDR2 LQKENI. The trim removed 6 bases at V and 5 bases at J, leaving 6 bases unmatched.

The V and J genes are TRBV15 and TRBJ2-7, with 10 nucleotides matching TRBD1. The length of the CDR3 is 16 residues. V trimming: 0 bases; J trimming: 5 bases; junction bases outside the gene matches: 7. In germline, CDR1 is LNHNV, CDR2 YYDKDF (reference sequence). This chain's CDR3 is CATSRDRGTGDDEQYF. In nucleotides, the CDR3 is TGTGCCACCAGCAGAGATAGGGGGACAGGGGACGACGAGCAGTACTTC.

This clone has more than one count but fewer than ten. The chain recombines TRBV30 with TRBJ2-3; D may be TRBD2 (6 bases). The V gene's germline CDR1 is GTSNPN and CDR2 SVGIG (reference sequence). The CDR3 length is 12 residues. Trimming pared 1 base from V and 11 bases from J, leaving 13 bases between. The CDR3 reads CAWSGVGGMQYF. The CDR3 bases are TGTGCCTGGAGTGGGGTCGGGGGAATGCAGTATTTT. Filled out from reference TRBV30 and TRBJ2-3, the complete variable domain reads SQTIHQWPATLVQPVGSPLSLECTVEGTSNPNLYWYRQAAGRGLQLLFYSVGIGQISSEVPQNLSASRPQDRQFILSSKKLLLSDSGFYLCAWSGVGGMQYFGPGTRLTVL.

Points on this clone: Other DNA sequences in this specimen translate into the identical CDR3. The CDR3 here is CASSVGGPSTDTQYF. CDR3 DNA: TGTGCCAGCAGCGTAGGGGGGCCTAGCACAGATACGCAGTATTTT. V gene TRBV9 combines with J gene TRBJ2-3; D might be TRBD1 (6 bases). V lost 0 bases, J lost 0 bases, and 8 bases lay in between. Germline V CDR1 and CDR2: SGDLS, YYNGEE. CDR3 size: 15 residues.

In this sample, this clone turned up a few times. The chain carries TRBV30 and TRBJ1-4, with no clear D. This CDR3 contains 12 residues. The V and J ends lost 5 bases and 8 bases respectively, with 12 bases between them. Germline V gene sequence: CDR1 GTSNPN, CDR2 SVGIG (reference sequence). The CDR3 nucleotides read TGTGCCTGGTCGGGAAGCGGAGAAAAACTGTTTTTT. Translation: CAWSGSGEKLFF.

The chain employs TRBV4-1 and TRBJ2-5; 9 nucleotides agree with TRBD2. Trimming at V came to 1 base and at J to 4 bases, leaving 7 bases not matched to a gene. The CDR3 runs 16 residues. Germline V CDR1 and CDR2: MGHRA, YSYEKL. The DNA of the CDR3 is TGCGCCAGCAGCCAAGCCCTCGGACTAGCGAGAGAGACCCAGTACTTC. It encodes CASSQALGLARETQYF.

This clone has a handful of counts. The gene calls are TRBV7-9 and TRBJ2-7, with 9 bases aligning to TRBD1. The CDR3 spans 16 residues. Germline V gene sequence: CDR1 SEHNR, CDR2 FQNEAQ (reference sequence). Germline trimming cut 9 bases from V and 4 bases from J; bases unmatched to any gene: 16. The CDR3 loop is CASPPPGQGSSYEQYF. DNA for the CDR3: TGTGCCAGTCCTCCCCCGGGACAGGGATCTTCTTACGAGCAGTACTTC.

V gene TRBV28 combines with J gene TRBJ2-1; 10 bases fit TRBD2. This CDR3 comprises 16 residues. V gave up 8 bases and J gave up 10 bases; unmatched junction bases: 17. CDR1 and CDR2 from the germline V gene are MDHEN and SYDVKM. The CDR3 spells CASASTGSGRAGEQFF. DNA of the CDR3: TGTGCCAGCGCCTCGACCGGGAGCGGGAGGGCTGGGGAGCAGTTCTTC.

The rearrangement joins TRBV25-1 to TRBJ2-5; D gene ambiguous. V was shortened by 3 bases and J by 5 bases, with 10 bases between the two germline ends. CDR1 MGHDK and CDR2 SYGVNS come from the germline V gene. The CDR3 sequence is 13 residues long. CDR3 coding DNA: TGTGCCAGCAGTGACTCCCCGCGGGAGACCCAGTACTTC. Amino acids: CASSDSPRETQYF.

The V gene is TRBV10-3, the J gene TRBJ2-1, with 7 nucleotides matching TRBD2. Germline CDR1 reads ENHRY; CDR2 reads SYGVKD. Trimming removed 4 bases from V and 1 base from J; junction bases left unmatched: 13. This CDR3 comprises 18 residues. Here the CDR3 reads CAISASGMAPGSYNEQFF. As DNA, the CDR3 is TGTGCCATCAGTGCAAGCGGGATGGCCCCGGGATCCTACAATGAGCAGTTCTTC.